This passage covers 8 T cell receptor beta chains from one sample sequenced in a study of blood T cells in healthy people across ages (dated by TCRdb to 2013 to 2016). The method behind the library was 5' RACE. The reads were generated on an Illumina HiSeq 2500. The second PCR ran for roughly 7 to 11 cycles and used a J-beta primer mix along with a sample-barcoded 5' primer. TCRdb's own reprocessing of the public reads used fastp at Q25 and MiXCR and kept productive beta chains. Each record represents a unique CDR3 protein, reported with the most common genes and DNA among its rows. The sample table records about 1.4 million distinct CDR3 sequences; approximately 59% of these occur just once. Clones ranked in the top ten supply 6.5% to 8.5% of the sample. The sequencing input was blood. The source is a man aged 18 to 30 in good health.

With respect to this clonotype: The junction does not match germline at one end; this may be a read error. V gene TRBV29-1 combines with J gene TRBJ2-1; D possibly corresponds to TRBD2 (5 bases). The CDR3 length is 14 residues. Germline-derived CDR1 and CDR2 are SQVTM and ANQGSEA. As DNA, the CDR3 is TGCAGCGTTGGAGAGAAGGTTGGCACCGGGGAGCTGTTCTTC. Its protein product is CSVGEKVGTGELFF.

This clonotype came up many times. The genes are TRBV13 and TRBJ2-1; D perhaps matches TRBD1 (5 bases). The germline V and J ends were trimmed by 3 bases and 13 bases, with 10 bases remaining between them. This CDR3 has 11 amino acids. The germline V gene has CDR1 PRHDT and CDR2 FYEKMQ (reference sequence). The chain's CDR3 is CASSFRQNQFF. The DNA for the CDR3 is TGTGCCAGCAGCTTCCGACAGAACCAGTTCTTC.

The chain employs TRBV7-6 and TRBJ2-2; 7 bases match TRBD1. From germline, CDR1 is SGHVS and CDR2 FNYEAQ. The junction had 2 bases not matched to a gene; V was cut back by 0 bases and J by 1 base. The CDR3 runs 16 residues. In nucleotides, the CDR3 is TGTGCCAGCAGCTTAGCAGGGGGCCAGAACACCGGGGAGCTGTTTTTT. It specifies CASSLAGGQNTGELFF.

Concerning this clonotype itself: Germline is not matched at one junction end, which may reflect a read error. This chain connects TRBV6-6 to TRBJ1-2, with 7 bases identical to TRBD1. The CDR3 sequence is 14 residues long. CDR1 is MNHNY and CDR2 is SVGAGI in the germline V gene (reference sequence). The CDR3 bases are TGTGTCAGCAGTGACGACAGGGAATTGTATGGCTACACCTTC. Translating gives CVSSDDRELYGYTF.

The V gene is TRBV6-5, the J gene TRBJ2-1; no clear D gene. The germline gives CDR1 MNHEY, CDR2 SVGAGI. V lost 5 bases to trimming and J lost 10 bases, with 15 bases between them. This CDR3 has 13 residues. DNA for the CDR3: TGTGCCAGCAGTGACGGACGGTCGTACGAGCAGTTCTTC. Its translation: CASSDGRSYEQFF.

CDR3 residues: CSVEPTGFGDEQYF. The DNA of the CDR3 is TGCAGCGTTGAACCCACTGGGTTCGGGGACGAGCAGTACTTC. The gene calls are TRBV29-1 and TRBJ2-4; tentatively, D is TRBD2 (5 bases). Matching the DNA end better, TRBJ2-7 makes the J call doubtful. Germline values: CDR1 SQVTM, CDR2 ANQGSEA. The CDR3 covers 14 residues.

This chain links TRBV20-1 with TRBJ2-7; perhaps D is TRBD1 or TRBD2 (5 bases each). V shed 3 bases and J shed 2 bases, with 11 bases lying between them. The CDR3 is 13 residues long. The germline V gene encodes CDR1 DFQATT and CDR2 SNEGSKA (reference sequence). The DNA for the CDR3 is TGCAGTGCTAGGCGCCGGGGCGCCTACGAGCAGTACTTC. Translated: CSARRRGAYEQYF.

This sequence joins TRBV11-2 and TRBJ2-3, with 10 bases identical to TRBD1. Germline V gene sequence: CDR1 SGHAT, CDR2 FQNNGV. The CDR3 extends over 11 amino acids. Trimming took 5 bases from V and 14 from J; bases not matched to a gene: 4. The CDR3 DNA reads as TGTGCCAGCAGCCGGACAGGGGGGGCGTATTTT. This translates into CASSRTGGAYF.